This passage covers 18 T cell receptor beta chains from one sample sequenced in a study of T cell clonality in common variable immunodeficiency. TCRdb's table, derived via immunoSEQ multiplex PCR, lists solely in-frame clones and lacks some. The sample gives roughly 14,000 clones, none seen only once, and the top ten clones hold around 8.3%. No cognate antigen is known for these TCRs. Whole-study findings and limits: Common variable immunodeficiency TCR beta sequences reportedly had fewer deletions and N-nucleotide insertions.

Sequencing was carried out using peripheral blood mononuclear cells. These receptors originate from a human donor with common variable immunodeficiency.

A remark on this clone: The read is 3 residues too short to cover the CDR3 end, so that end is filled in from the germline J gene. The chain links TRBV10-2 to TRBJ2-1; 8 bases agree with TRBD1. There are 15 residues in the CDR3. V trimming: 6 bases; J trimming: 3 bases; junction bases outside the gene matches: 7. The germline CDR1 and CDR2 sequences are WSHSY and SAAADI. The CDR3 DNA, read in part, is TGCGCCAGCAGCCCCGACAGGGGATACTACAATGAG. Its protein product is CASSPDRGYYNE. The entire CDR3 reads CASSPDRGYYNEQFF.

This clone was detected many times. The missing CDR3 end, 3 residues past where the read stops, is filled in from the germline J gene. This sequence joins TRBV7-8 and TRBJ2-7, with D possibly being TRBD2 (6 bases). The CDR3 totals 13 residues. CDR1 is SGHVS, CDR2 FQNEAQ, per germline. Trimming took off 5 bases at V and 6 bases at J, with 14 bases between the two ends. The CDR3 protein is CASSRDFRGEQYF. Partial CDR3 DNA: TGTGCCAGCAGCAGGGACTTCCGAGGCGAG.

Note on this clone: The sequenced fragment ends 3 residues before the CDR3 boundary, so the rest is inferred from the germline J gene. The chain employs TRBV6-1 and TRBJ2-2, with D perhaps TRBD2 (6 bases). CDR3 length: 15 amino acids. Trimming took off 4 bases at V and 4 bases at J, with 13 bases between the two ends. Germline CDR1 reads MNHNS; CDR2 reads SASEGT. CDR3 DNA (partial): TGTGCCAGCAGTGGGCGACTAGAGGGCACCGGGGAG. Amino acid sequence: CASSGRLEGTGE. Given in full, the CDR3 is CASSGRLEGTGELFF.

This clone was counted between two and nine times. The CDR3 goes on 3 residues after the read ends, and that part is filled in from the germline J gene. The V call is TRBV7-3, the J call TRBJ1-1, with D maybe TRBD1 (5 bases). The CDR3 covers 15 residues. Germline V CDR1 and CDR2: SGHTA, FQGTGA. With 2 bases removed from V and 0 bases from J, the gap between germline ends came to 10 bases. CDR3 DNA (partial): TGTGCCAGCAGCTTAGGGCCAGGGATGAACACTGAA. Its translation: CASSLGPGMNTE. The CDR3, in full, reads CASSLGPGMNTEAFF.

This clone was detected only a few times. The missing CDR3 end, 3 residues past where the read stops, is filled in from the germline J gene. The gene calls are TRBV7-3 and TRBJ2-1; 7 nucleotides align to TRBD2. CDR1 is SGHTA and CDR2 is FQGTGA in the germline V gene. The CDR3 length is 14 residues. The V gene end was trimmed by 5 bases and the J gene end by 0 bases; junction bases not matched to a gene: 1. The covered CDR3 bases are TGTGCCAGCAGCGGGGGGGGCTCCTACAATGAG. The encoded protein is CASSGGGSYNE. The full CDR3 sequence reads CASSGGGSYNEQFF.

On this clone itself: The read halts 3 residues ahead of the CDR3 end, with the missing end drawn from the germline J gene. This chain joins TRBV19 and TRBJ2-7, with TRBD2 identical over 8 bases. The CDR3 runs 15 residues. From germline, CDR1 is LNHDA and CDR2 SQIVND (reference sequence). Trimming at V came to 3 bases and at J to 2 bases, leaving 6 bases not matched to a gene. CDR3 in amino acids: CASSILAGQAYEQYF. CDR3 bases read: TGTGCCAGTAGTATCCTAGCGGGCCAAGCCTACGAG.

This clone has at least ten counts. The read ends 3 residues early relative to the CDR3; the germline J gene fills the gap. The J gene is TRBJ1-1, the V gene TRBV5-6; TRBD1 is a possible D gene (6 bases). Trimming removed 7 bases from V and 1 base from J, with 17 bases in between. CDR1 and CDR2 from the germline V gene are SGHDT and YYEEEE. The CDR3 runs 15 residues. The covered CDR3 bases are TGTGCCAGCTCTCCTGGAGGGGGGGGGAACACTGAA. Its translation is CASSPGGGGNTE. The full CDR3 sequence reads CASSPGGGGNTEAFF.

In its sample, this clone is medium-sized. The read comes to an end 3 residues before the CDR3 does, leaving the germline J gene to fill in the end. The chain joins TRBV29-1 to TRBJ1-1; D remains unclear. The CDR3 loop spans 10 amino acids. V gave up 7 bases and J gave up 0 bases, with 3 bases separating them. Germline CDR1 and CDR2: SQVTM and ANQGSEA. The CDR3 bases that were read are TGCAGCGGGCTGAACACTGAA. Encoded protein: CSGLNTE. The complete CDR3 protein is CSGLNTEAFF. Full variable domain (remainder filled in from reference TRBV29-1 and TRBJ1-1): SAVISQKPSRDICQRGTSLTIQCQVDSQVTMMFWYRQQPGQSLTLIATANQGSEATYESGFVIDKFPISRPNLTFSTLTVSNMSPEDSSIYLCSGLNTEAFFGQGTRLTVV.

Of note for this clone: The read comes to an end 3 residues before the CDR3 does, leaving the germline J gene to fill in the end. The chain has TRBV18 and TRBJ1-5, with 7 bases aligning to TRBD1. There are 15 residues in the CDR3. The ends lost 3 bases at V and 4 bases at J; junction bases unmatched: 6. The germline gives CDR1 KGHSH, CDR2 LQKENI. The CDR3 spells CASSPGQILNQPQHF. Incomplete CDR3 DNA: TGTGCCAGCTCACCGGGACAGATATTAAATCAGCCC.

This clone was counted a few times. The CDR3 extends 3 residues past the end of the read, so its final part is completed from the germline J gene. The chain couples TRBV7-6 to TRBJ1-4; D possibly corresponds to TRBD1 (5 bases). The CDR3 extends over 14 amino acids. V was trimmed by 5 bases and J by 7 bases, leaving 14 bases between them. Germline CDR1 reads SGHVS; CDR2 reads FNYEAQ. This CDR3 reads CASSRGTGVEKLFF. Partial CDR3 DNA: TGTGCCAGCAGCCGCGGGACGGGGGTTGAAAAA.

Worth noting for this clone: The read ends 3 residues early relative to the CDR3; the germline J gene fills the gap. V is TRBV7-9 and J is TRBJ1-1, with TRBD1 identical over 7 bases. CDR3 size: 14 residues. V shed 4 bases, J shed 3 bases, and the junction held 5 bases outside the gene matches. Germline loops: CDR1 SEHNR, CDR2 FQNEAQ (reference sequence). The CDR3 is CASSSGQEDTEAFF. The covered CDR3 bases are TGTGCCAGCAGCTCCGGACAGGAGGACACTGAA. The entire variable domain, with the rest obtained from reference TRBV7-9 and TRBJ1-1, is as follows: DTGVSQNPRHKITKRGQNVTFRCDPISEHNRLYWYRQTLGQGPEFLTYFQNEAQLEKSRLLSDRFSAERPKGSFSTLEIQRTEQGDSAMYLCASSSGQEDTEAFFGQGTRLTVV.

This clone was observed a few times. The missing CDR3 end, 3 residues past where the read stops, is filled in from the germline J gene. The chain links TRBV19 to TRBJ2-2, with D hard to call. V was shortened by 7 bases and J by 6 bases, with 9 bases between the two germline ends. In germline, CDR1 is LNHDA, CDR2 SQIVND (reference sequence). The length of the CDR3 is 12 residues. CDR3: CASTGMAGELFF. The part of the CDR3 DNA that was read is TGTGCCAGTACCGGTATGGCCGGGGAG.

This clone was seen a few times. The read terminates 3 residues before the CDR3 end, so the remaining end is supplied by the germline J gene. This chain connects TRBV6-2 or TRBV6-3 to TRBJ2-5; 7 positions agree with TRBD1. Germline V gene data show CDR1 as MNHEY and CDR2 as SVGEGT. V dropped 2 bases and J dropped 5; count of bases not matched to a gene: 5. The CDR3 extends over 14 amino acids. CDR3 DNA (partial): TGTGCCAGCAGTTACCGGGACAGAGGGGAGACC. Amino acid sequence: CASSYRDRGET. The full CDR3 sequence reads CASSYRDRGETQYF.

This clone was observed a handful of times. The sequence runs out 3 residues before the end of the CDR3; the remainder is reconstructed from the germline J gene. The V gene is TRBV7-9, the J gene TRBJ1-2, with a weak D call TRBD1 (5 bases). The CDR3 spans 14 residues. Per germline, CDR1 SEHNR and CDR2 FQNEAQ (reference sequence). Incomplete CDR3 DNA: TGTGCCAGCAGCTTACCTCCGGAGGGGCGGGGC. Encoded protein: CASSLPPEGRG. In full, the CDR3 is CASSLPPEGRGYTF.

The table lists this clone with a few counts. The read falls 3 residues short of the CDR3 end, and the missing part is taken from the germline J gene. V gene TRBV18 combines with J gene TRBJ2-1, with D perhaps matching TRBD1 (6 bases). The CDR3 length is 14 residues. The ends were cut back, 3 bases at V and 8 bases at J, with 14 bases in the middle. The germline CDR1 and CDR2 sequences are KGHSH and LQKENI. CDR3 protein: CASSPWGLTHEQFF. The part of the CDR3 DNA that was read is TGTGCCAGCTCACCTTGGGGGCTTACCCATGAG.

Of note for this clone: The read ends 3 residues shy of where the CDR3 ends; the end is completed using the germline J gene. V gene TRBV18 combines with J gene TRBJ1-4; TRBD1 is a possible D gene (6 bases). Germline CDR1 and CDR2: KGHSH and LQKENI. This CDR3 has 14 residues. V shed 10 bases and J shed 8 bases, with 20 bases lying between them. CDR3 DNA (partial): TGTGCCACGTGTCAGGGGTTGGACGAGGAAAAA. This sequence encodes CATCQGLDEEK. The entire CDR3 protein reads CATCQGLDEEKLFF.

This clone showed up just a few times. The DNA ends 3 residues before the CDR3 does, and the rest of the CDR3 is filled in from the germline J gene. The chain employs TRBV7-9 and TRBJ2-2; D may be TRBD1 (6 bases). V dropped 5 bases and J dropped 1 base, with 8 bases sitting between them. The CDR3 contains 14 residues. Per germline, CDR1 SEHNR and CDR2 FQNEAQ (reference sequence). The CDR3 is CASSQGQNTGELFF. Incomplete CDR3 DNA: TGTGCCAGCAGCCAGGGACAGAACACCGGGGAG.

This clone was observed at least ten times. The observed sequence ends 3 residues before the CDR3 terminus, with the missing tail filled in from the germline J gene. The V gene is TRBV5-5, the J gene TRBJ1-3; 10 bases agree with TRBD1. The germline V gene has CDR1 SGHKS and CDR2 YYEKEE (reference sequence). The length of the CDR3 is 14 residues. Trimming at V came to 4 bases and at J to 9 bases, leaving 7 bases not matched to a gene. CDR3 sequence reads: CASSEDRGLGTIYF. Incomplete CDR3 DNA: TGTGCCAGCAGCGAAGACAGGGGGCTGGGCACC.